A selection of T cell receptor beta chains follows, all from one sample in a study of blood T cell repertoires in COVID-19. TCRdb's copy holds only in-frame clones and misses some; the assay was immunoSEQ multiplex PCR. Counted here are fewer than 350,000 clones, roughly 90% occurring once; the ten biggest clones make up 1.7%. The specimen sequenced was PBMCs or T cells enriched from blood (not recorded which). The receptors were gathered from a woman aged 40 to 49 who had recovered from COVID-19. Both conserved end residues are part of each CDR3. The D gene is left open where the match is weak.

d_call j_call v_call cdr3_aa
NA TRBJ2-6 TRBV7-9 CASSLISAGGSGANVLTF
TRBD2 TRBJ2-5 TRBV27 CASSPTNKLRTSGSWYQETQYF
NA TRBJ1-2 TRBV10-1 CASSEYQDYGYTF
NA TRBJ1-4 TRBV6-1 CASSEKMGGPGEKLFF
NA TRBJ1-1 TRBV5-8 CASSLEHYTEAFF
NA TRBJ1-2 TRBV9 CASSVEAIQVPVYGYTF
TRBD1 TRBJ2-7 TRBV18 CASSQATGTGDEQYF
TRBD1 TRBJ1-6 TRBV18 CASSPRQGSDSPLHF
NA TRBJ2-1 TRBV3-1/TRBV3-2 CASSQGPASEQFF
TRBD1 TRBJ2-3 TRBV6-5 CASSRDRAQDTQYF
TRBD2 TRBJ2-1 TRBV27 CASRVAGSSYNEQFF
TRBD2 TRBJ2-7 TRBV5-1 CASSLDGRGYEQYF
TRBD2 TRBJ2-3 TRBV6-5 CASRRLAGGSDTQYF
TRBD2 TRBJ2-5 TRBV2 CASRLSGLAGETQYF
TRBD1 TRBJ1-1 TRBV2 CASSPGTVEAFF
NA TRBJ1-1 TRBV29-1 CSVVGRSNTEAFF
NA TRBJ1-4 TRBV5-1 CASSLDSRGYEKLFF
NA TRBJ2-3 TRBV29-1 CSVGYPAGSGTDTQYF
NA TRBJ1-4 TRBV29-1 CSVNLSAGEKLFF
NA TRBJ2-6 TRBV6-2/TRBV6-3 CASTPDRDLLSGANVLTF
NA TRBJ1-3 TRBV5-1 CASSFGGEFGNTIYF
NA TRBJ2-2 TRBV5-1 CASSLSGGAVTGELFF
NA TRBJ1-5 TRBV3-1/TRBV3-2 CASSRRGGAQPQHF
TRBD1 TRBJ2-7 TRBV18 CASSPPGTGTYEQYF
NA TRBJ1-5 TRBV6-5 CASRGRMGADQPQHF
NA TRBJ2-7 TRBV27 CASSSRRQNYEQYF
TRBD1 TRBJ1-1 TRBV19 CASSLGQGRTEAFF
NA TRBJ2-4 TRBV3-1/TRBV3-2 CASSSRGENIQYF
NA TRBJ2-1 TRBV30 CAWSSTGIGEQFF
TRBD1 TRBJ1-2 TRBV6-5 CASSYPKRQGHGYTF
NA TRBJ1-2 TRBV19 CASSSGQKDGYTF
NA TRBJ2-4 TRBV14 CASSPRKPLGGGAKNIQYF
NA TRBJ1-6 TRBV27 CASSLQGSSYNSPLHF
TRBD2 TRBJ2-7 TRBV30 CAWSVPLGLVDREQYF
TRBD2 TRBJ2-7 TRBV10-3 CAISERSGSSYEQYF
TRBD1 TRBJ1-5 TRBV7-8 CASSPRQGRSNQPQHF
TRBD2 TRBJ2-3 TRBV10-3 CAISTGLGTDTQYF
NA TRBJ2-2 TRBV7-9 CASSLPGDAAGELFF
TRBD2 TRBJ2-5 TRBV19 CASSIAGGTSGRQETQYF
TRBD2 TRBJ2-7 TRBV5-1 CASSFLTSGASYEQYF
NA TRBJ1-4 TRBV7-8 CASSPREGGNNEKLFF
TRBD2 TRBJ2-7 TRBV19 CASKENSGGSYEQYF
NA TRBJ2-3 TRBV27 CASKGLAPDTQYF
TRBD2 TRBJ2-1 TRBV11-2 CASSASRGLAGENNEQFF
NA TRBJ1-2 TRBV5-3 CARSSNGYTF
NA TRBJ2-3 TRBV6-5 CASSYSQRALTDTQYF
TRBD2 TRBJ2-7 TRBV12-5 CASGLTASGRPEQYF
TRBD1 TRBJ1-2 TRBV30 CALDRAYGYTF
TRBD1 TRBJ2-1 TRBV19 CASSITGQGARGFF
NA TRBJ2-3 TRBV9 CASSVGTLDTQYF
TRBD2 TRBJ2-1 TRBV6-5 CASSYGTSEYNEQFF
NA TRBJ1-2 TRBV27 CASSPSREGRDGYTF
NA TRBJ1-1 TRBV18 CASSLQGNTEAFF
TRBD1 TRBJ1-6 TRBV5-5 CASSLDRDYNSPLHF
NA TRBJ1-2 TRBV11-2 CASSLLGGGYGYTF
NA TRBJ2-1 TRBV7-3 CASSLTDVGGNEQFF
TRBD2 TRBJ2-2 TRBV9 CASSVDSGRAQAGELFF
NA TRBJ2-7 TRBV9 CASSVAEWQGPYEQYF
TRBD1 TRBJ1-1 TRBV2 CASSGTGGRNTEAFF
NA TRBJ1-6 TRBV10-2 CASTSAGRFNSPLHF